The rows below give T cell receptor beta chains drawn from one sample of a study of CD8+CD57+ T cells in acquired aplastic anemia. One entry per CDR3 protein, called by TCRdb with MiXCR from the reads. The sample shows 150,000 to 200,000 distinct CDR3 sequences, more than 45% of them seen only once. The sequenced sample consisted of sorted CD4+, CD8+, or CD8+CD57+ T cells (not recorded which) from PBMCs. Receptor source: a human donor with aplastic anemia. Both conserved end residues are part of each CDR3. Each record gives: V gene, clone size, D gene, J gene, CDR3 DNA, CDR3 protein. D genes are given only for firm matches. Expanded clones are given a class, and other clones once, few, many or no size at all.

v_call: TRBV24-1
clone_size: -
d_call: -
j_call: TRBJ1-2
cdr3_nt: TGTGCCACCAGTGAGGCCGGGACCTATGGCTACACCTTC
cdr3_aa: CATSEAGTYGYTF

v_call: TRBV29-1
clone_size: many
d_call: -
j_call: TRBJ1-1
cdr3_nt: TGCAGCGTGAAGTGGGGGGGGAGCACTGAAGCTTTCTTT
cdr3_aa: CSVKWGGSTEAFF

v_call: TRBV2
clone_size: -
d_call: -
j_call: TRBJ2-1
cdr3_nt: TGTGCCAGCGGGGGGGGCCTCCTTCCGGAGCAGTTCTTC
cdr3_aa: CASGGGLLPEQFF

v_call: TRBV15
clone_size: once
d_call: -
j_call: TRBJ2-3
cdr3_nt: TGTGCCACCAGCAGGCCCCAACTCCATGGATCGCTAGTGGGCACAGATACGCAGTATTTT
cdr3_aa: CATSRPQLHGSLVGTDTQYF

v_call: TRBV20-1
clone_size: -
d_call: -
j_call: TRBJ2-5
cdr3_nt: TGCAGTGCTAGAGATTTAAGGAGCCAAGAGACCCAGTACTTC
cdr3_aa: CSARDLRSQETQYF

v_call: TRBV24-1
clone_size: -
d_call: TRBD1
j_call: TRBJ2-1
cdr3_nt: TGTGCCACCAGCGCGCAGGGGGCCTACAATGAGCAGTTCTTC
cdr3_aa: CATSAQGAYNEQFF

v_call: TRBV13
clone_size: many
d_call: TRBD2
j_call: TRBJ2-1
cdr3_nt: TGTGCCAGCAGCTCCGGGACTAGCGGGAGTGGGAATGAGCAGTTCTTC
cdr3_aa: CASSSGTSGSGNEQFF

v_call: TRBV12-3/TRBV12-4
clone_size: many
d_call: -
j_call: TRBJ2-1
cdr3_nt: TGTGCCAGCAGTACCGCTTCTGAGGGCGAGCAGTTCTTC
cdr3_aa: CASSTASEGEQFF

v_call: TRBV20-1
clone_size: -
d_call: -
j_call: TRBJ1-2
cdr3_nt: TGCAGTGCTAGAGCCTTCGGCTACACCTTC
cdr3_aa: CSARAFGYTF

v_call: TRBV29-1
clone_size: -
d_call: -
j_call: TRBJ1-5
cdr3_nt: TGCAGCGTTCCACGACAAAGCAATCAGCCCCAGCATTTT
cdr3_aa: CSVPRQSNQPQHF

v_call: TRBV7-2
clone_size: -
d_call: TRBD1
j_call: TRBJ2-2
cdr3_nt: TGTGCCAGCAGCTTAGGACAGGGGGGCGGCGGGGAGCTGTTTTTT
cdr3_aa: CASSLGQGGGGELFF

v_call: TRBV29-1
clone_size: -
d_call: TRBD2
j_call: TRBJ2-3
cdr3_nt: TGCAGCGTTGTTGTGTTAGCGGGAGCGGGAGATACGCAGTATTTT
cdr3_aa: CSVVVLAGAGDTQYF

v_call: TRBV28
clone_size: -
d_call: -
j_call: TRBJ1-6
cdr3_nt: TGTGCCAGCAGTTTGAACGGGGCTACCTGTAATTCACCCCTCCACTTT
cdr3_aa: CASSLNGATCNSPLHF

v_call: TRBV20-1
clone_size: many
d_call: -
j_call: TRBJ2-1
cdr3_nt: TGCAGTGCCTTCTATGGTAATGAGCAGTTCTTC
cdr3_aa: CSAFYGNEQFF

v_call: TRBV11-2
clone_size: -
d_call: -
j_call: TRBJ2-3
cdr3_nt: TGTGCCAGCAGCCGCCAGTGCGGAACTAGCACAGATACGCAGTATTTT
cdr3_aa: CASSRQCGTSTDTQYF

v_call: TRBV24-1
clone_size: few
d_call: TRBD2
j_call: TRBJ2-2
cdr3_nt: TGTGCCACCAGTGACTCGGGACTAGCGGGATCCGGGGAGCTGTTTTTT
cdr3_aa: CATSDSGLAGSGELFF

v_call: TRBV10-3
clone_size: -
d_call: TRBD1
j_call: TRBJ2-7
cdr3_nt: TGTGCCATCAGCTCCAGACAGGGGGCGGCCTACGAGCAGTACTTC
cdr3_aa: CAISSRQGAAYEQYF

v_call: TRBV30
clone_size: -
d_call: -
j_call: TRBJ2-5
cdr3_nt: TGTGCCTGGAAAGGAGGGAGACCGGAGACCCAGTACTTC
cdr3_aa: CAWKGGRPETQYF

v_call: TRBV20-1
clone_size: -
d_call: -
j_call: TRBJ2-3
cdr3_nt: TGCAGTGCTAGAGATGGGGGAGTGGGTACGCAGTATTTT
cdr3_aa: CSARDGGVGTQYF

v_call: TRBV29-1
clone_size: -
d_call: -
j_call: TRBJ1-2
cdr3_nt: TGCAGCGTTGAGTTAGCTGGGTACACCACTAACTATGGCTACACCTTC
cdr3_aa: CSVELAGYTTNYGYTF

v_call: TRBV6-5
clone_size: many
d_call: -
j_call: TRBJ1-4
cdr3_nt: TGTGCCAGCAGTTACACCCAGGGGATTGAAAAACTGTTTTTT
cdr3_aa: CASSYTQGIEKLFF

v_call: TRBV5-4
clone_size: many
d_call: TRBD1
j_call: TRBJ1-1
cdr3_nt: TGTGCCAGCAGCTTGCCCTCGACAGGGGCCACCGAAGCTTTCTTT
cdr3_aa: CASSLPSTGATEAFF

v_call: TRBV20-1
clone_size: -
d_call: TRBD2
j_call: TRBJ2-3
cdr3_nt: TGCAGTGCCCACGTGGGCGGGAGCGGGTCTAGCACAGATACGCAGTATTTT
cdr3_aa: CSAHVGGSGSSTDTQYF

v_call: TRBV7-2
clone_size: -
d_call: -
j_call: TRBJ1-2
cdr3_nt: TGTGCCAGCACGGGGCAAGGCTATGGCTACACCTTC
cdr3_aa: CASTGQGYGYTF

v_call: TRBV10-3
clone_size: -
d_call: TRBD2
j_call: TRBJ2-1
cdr3_nt: TGTGCCATCAGTGAAAGCGGGGGCCTGAATGAGCAGTTCTTC
cdr3_aa: CAISESGGLNEQFF

v_call: TRBV25-1
clone_size: -
d_call: -
j_call: TRBJ1-6
cdr3_nt: TGTGCCAGCTCACCAGGCGCCACAGGGATAGGTTCACCCCTCCACTTT
cdr3_aa: CASSPGATGIGSPLHF

v_call: TRBV7-3
clone_size: -
d_call: TRBD2
j_call: TRBJ2-2
cdr3_nt: TGTGCCAGCAGCTCCCGGGGTAGCGGGACCGGGGAGCTGTTTTTT
cdr3_aa: CASSSRGSGTGELFF

v_call: TRBV7-9
clone_size: -
d_call: -
j_call: TRBJ2-6
cdr3_nt: TGTGCCAGCAGCCTCCAGAGGGGGGGCAACGTCCTGACTTTC
cdr3_aa: CASSLQRGGNVLTF

v_call: TRBV20-1
clone_size: -
d_call: -
j_call: TRBJ2-5
cdr3_nt: TGCAGTGCTAGAAGAGGTGGGGCCCAAGAGACCCAGTACTTC
cdr3_aa: CSARRGGAQETQYF

v_call: TRBV30
clone_size: few
d_call: -
j_call: TRBJ1-5
cdr3_nt: TGTGCCTGGAGTACCCTCCCCGGCGTGCCCCAGCATTTT
cdr3_aa: CAWSTLPGVPQHF

v_call: TRBV18
clone_size: -
d_call: -
j_call: TRBJ2-3
cdr3_nt: TGTGCCAGCTCACCCCTTCCCCCGGCCGGCACAGATACGCAGTATTTT
cdr3_aa: CASSPLPPAGTDTQYF

v_call: TRBV20-1
clone_size: many
d_call: -
j_call: TRBJ2-5
cdr3_nt: TGCAGTGCTAGAGATGGAGGGAAGGAGACCCAGTACTTC
cdr3_aa: CSARDGGKETQYF

v_call: TRBV10-3
clone_size: -
d_call: -
j_call: TRBJ1-2
cdr3_nt: TGTGCCATCAGTGAGGCGGGGGGCTATGGCTACACCTTC
cdr3_aa: CAISEAGGYGYTF

v_call: TRBV29-1
clone_size: medium-sized
d_call: TRBD1
j_call: TRBJ2-7
cdr3_nt: TGCAGCGCCGAGACAGGGGCCGAGCAGTACTTC
cdr3_aa: CSAETGAEQYF

v_call: TRBV10-3
clone_size: -
d_call: -
j_call: TRBJ2-7
cdr3_nt: TGTGCCATCAGTGAACCAAGTAGGACGGAGACCTACGAGCAGTACTTC
cdr3_aa: CAISEPSRTETYEQYF

v_call: TRBV19
clone_size: many
d_call: TRBD1
j_call: TRBJ1-2
cdr3_nt: TGTGCCAGTAGTGTGACAGGGACCAACTATGGCTACACCTTC
cdr3_aa: CASSVTGTNYGYTF

v_call: TRBV7-9
clone_size: -
d_call: TRBD2
j_call: TRBJ2-7
cdr3_nt: TGTGCCAGCAGTTTGAAGCGGGGTCGCTCCTACGAGCAGTACTTC
cdr3_aa: CASSLKRGRSYEQYF

v_call: TRBV19
clone_size: -
d_call: -
j_call: TRBJ1-2
cdr3_nt: TGTGCCAGTAGTTGGGATGCGGGGCTAAGAGGCTACACCTTC
cdr3_aa: CASSWDAGLRGYTF

v_call: TRBV4-3
clone_size: many
d_call: TRBD2
j_call: TRBJ2-7
cdr3_nt: TGCGCCAGCAGCCAAATGGCGGGAGGGTCCTACGAGCAGTACTTC
cdr3_aa: CASSQMAGGSYEQYF

v_call: TRBV7-2
clone_size: many
d_call: TRBD1
j_call: TRBJ1-2
cdr3_nt: TGTGCCAGCAGCCGTACAGGGGGCCTTGGCTACACCTTC
cdr3_aa: CASSRTGGLGYTF

v_call: TRBV10-3
clone_size: -
d_call: -
j_call: TRBJ2-6
cdr3_nt: TGTGCCATCAGGTCGGCAACTGGGGCCAACGTCCTGACTTTC
cdr3_aa: CAIRSATGANVLTF

v_call: TRBV10-3
clone_size: -
d_call: -
j_call: TRBJ1-1
cdr3_nt: TGTGCCATCAGCATGATCCCGGGAGACGTTAGCACTGAAGCTTTCTTT
cdr3_aa: CAISMIPGDVSTEAFF

v_call: TRBV4-1
clone_size: -
d_call: -
j_call: TRBJ2-1
cdr3_nt: TGCGCCAGCAGCCCCCCCGGGGAAGATGAGCAGTTCTTC
cdr3_aa: CASSPPGEDEQFF

v_call: TRBV25-1
clone_size: -
d_call: -
j_call: TRBJ2-3
cdr3_nt: TGTGCCAGCAGGGGGGCCCTTACAGATACGCAGTATTTT
cdr3_aa: CASRGALTDTQYF

v_call: TRBV7-9
clone_size: -
d_call: TRBD1
j_call: TRBJ2-7
cdr3_nt: TGTGCCAGCACCTGGACAGGGGTGACCTACGAGCAGTACTTC
cdr3_aa: CASTWTGVTYEQYF

v_call: TRBV2
clone_size: -
d_call: TRBD1
j_call: TRBJ1-3
cdr3_nt: TGTGCCAGCAGAGCTACAGGGGCTGGAAACACCATATATTTT
cdr3_aa: CASRATGAGNTIYF

v_call: TRBV10-3
clone_size: -
d_call: -
j_call: TRBJ1-1
cdr3_nt: TGTGCCATCAGCTCAGGGGTTGGGTCGGAGACTGAAGCTTTCTTT
cdr3_aa: CAISSGVGSETEAFF

v_call: TRBV20-1
clone_size: -
d_call: TRBD2
j_call: TRBJ2-3
cdr3_nt: TGCAGTGCTAGAGATCTAGCGGGCTTGGCTACGCAGTATTTT
cdr3_aa: CSARDLAGLATQYF

v_call: TRBV7-3
clone_size: -
d_call: -
j_call: TRBJ2-1
cdr3_nt: TGTGCCAGCAGCTTAACCACGGGGGTCAAATACAATGAGCAGTTCTTC
cdr3_aa: CASSLTTGVKYNEQFF

v_call: TRBV6-5
clone_size: -
d_call: TRBD1
j_call: TRBJ1-2
cdr3_nt: TGTGCCAGCAGCTACAGGGGAAGCTACACCTTC
cdr3_aa: CASSYRGSYTF

v_call: TRBV11-1
clone_size: many
d_call: TRBD1
j_call: TRBJ2-5
cdr3_nt: TGTGCCAGCATCGTCCGGGACAGGGGGCAGGAGACCCAGTACTTC
cdr3_aa: CASIVRDRGQETQYF

v_call: TRBV7-2
clone_size: -
d_call: -
j_call: TRBJ1-1
cdr3_nt: TGTGCCAGCAGCTTACAGGGAGAGACTGAAGCTTTCTTT
cdr3_aa: CASSLQGETEAFF

v_call: TRBV10-3
clone_size: few
d_call: -
j_call: TRBJ2-3
cdr3_nt: TGTGCCATCCCCGGGGGTAGCACAGATACGCAGTATTTT
cdr3_aa: CAIPGGSTDTQYF

v_call: TRBV9
clone_size: -
d_call: -
j_call: TRBJ1-1
cdr3_nt: TGTGCCAGCGGGGGGGAGAACACTGAAGCTTTCTTT
cdr3_aa: CASGGENTEAFF

v_call: TRBV29-1
clone_size: few
d_call: -
j_call: TRBJ1-1
cdr3_nt: TGCAGCGTTGATTCGTCAGGATGGGACACTGAAGCTTTCTTT
cdr3_aa: CSVDSSGWDTEAFF